This T cell receptor (beta chain) was obtained from a study of identical twins. This clonotype has more than one count but fewer than ten. Its specificity is not known. TCRdb redid the calling of the 5' RACE reads with MiXCR, one entry per CDR3 protein. The data show roughly 220,000 distinct CDR3 sequences, over 5% seen once. General study findings and limits: Excess sharing by twins proved weaker in beta out-of-frame sequences.

Trimming took off 4 bases at V and 4 bases at J, with 13 bases between the two ends. Germline loops: CDR1 LGHNA, CDR2 YSLEER. This CDR3 contains 14 residues. These data were also reused for a study on T cells expressing NK-cell markers. Per that study: Sequenced donors, eight in total, included seven who were HCMV-seropositive and one who was seronegative. These clonotypes additionally ranked first within the CD3+CD56-NKG2C+ fraction of several donors.

The chain joins TRBV4-3 to TRBJ2-5, with a weak D call TRBD1 (5 bases). This clonotype originated in a woman aged 18-30 years in good health. The material sequenced was CD8+ T cells sorted from blood. CDR3 nucleotides: TGCGCCAGCAGCCTAGCAGGGTGGATAGAGACCCAGTACTTC. This codes for CASSLAGWIETQYF.